This T cell receptor (beta chain) was sequenced during a study of cytomegalovirus exposure and HLA in healthy donors. Study observations and caveats: Based on reports, TCR beta sequences accurately predicted HLA-A and HLA-B alleles for most subjects. The study carried out a later analysis of TCR beta sequences. It associated around 17,000 of them with specific HLA alleles at a false discovery rate of 0.05.

The CDR3 runs to 17 residues. V was pared by 5 bases and J by 1 base, with 9 bases of the junction left unmatched. CDR1 is LNHDA, CDR2 SQIVND, per germline (reference sequence). To note about this clone: Its antigen is unidentified.

PCR involved 60 Vbeta and 13 Jbeta primers. In the authors' methods: Among the unique TCR beta chains that a later analysis counted, roughly 80 million in all, roughly 11 million were shared. Only in-frame clones appear in the TCRdb table, and some are missing; sequencing was by immunoSEQ multiplex PCR. The DNA was the basis for D and trimming; V, J and clone size are from that table. The table records 120,000 to 150,000 clones, 60% to 80% of them present only once. Sequenced material: PBMCs. The clonotype originates from a woman between 50 and 59 years old in good health and CMV-seronegative. The rearrangement uses TRBV19 and TRBJ1-1; 11 bases are shared with TRBD1. For the CDR3, the DNA is TGTGCCAGTAGTCCGGGGACAGGGGGAGGTAGGAACACTGAAGCTTTCTTT. Translating gives CASSPGTGGGRNTEAFF.